This TCR beta chain was retrieved from a study of Ad26.COV2.S vaccination and SARS-CoV-2 variants. The wider study: In the study, Ad26.COV2.S was injected intramuscularly once, or twice 56 days apart.

General observations from the study: TCR breadth and depth estimates may have understated total T cell responses. Vaccinees and placebo recipients showed similar non-spike TCR breadth.

Concerning this clone itself: Its antigen remains unknown.

Regarding treatment: roughly 18 received Ad26.COV2.S at low or high dose, single or two shots; 5 received placebo; per-sample allocation not given. Day 63 following the first vaccine or placebo injection was when the samples were taken. At a Boston site, the person donating was an adult of 18-55 years. The protocol was immunoSEQ multiplex PCR, while the TCRdb copy is restricted to in-frame clones and leaves out a portion. Counted here are about 350,000 clones, about 88% occurring once; the ten biggest clones make up about 6.4%. This CDR3 spans 16 amino acids. CDR1 and CDR2 (germline): ENHRY, SYGVKD. Trimming took 6 bases from V and 6 from J; bases not matched to a gene: 11.

The material was peripheral blood, obtained in a trial of Ad26.COV2.S vaccine versus placebo. The chain links TRBV10-3 to TRBJ2-3; TRBD2 matches at 11 bases. This clonotype was obtained from a person aged 18-65 years who received the Ad26.COV2.S COVID-19 vaccine or a placebo. CDR3 residues: CAIRGSGGAPYDTQYF. In nucleotides, the CDR3 is TGTGCCATCAGGGGTAGCGGGGGGGCCCCATACGATACGCAGTATTTT.